The clone carrying this T cell receptor beta chain appeared a few times. The data are from a study of blood T cell repertoires in COVID-19. About the study: T cells, B-cell-depleted T cells, or PBMCs provided the cDNA or gDNA that served as material.

In the authors' workflow: Quantification of nucleated cells was approximated via reference gene primer amplification. Method: immunoSEQ multiplex PCR; TCRdb's copy keeps in-frame clones and lacks some. V, J and clone size derive from that table, while D and trimming were established from the DNA sequence. The repertoire holds 250,000 to 350,000 clones, with about 89% as singletons. The germline V and J ends were trimmed by 4 bases and 7 bases, with 10 bases remaining between them. The CDR3 length is 12 residues. Self-reported history from a screening survey and questionnaire set each donor's cohort. Resolution of symptoms, clearance, or two negative PCRs was present in recovered Cohort 3 donors.

The gene calls are TRBV12-3 or TRBV12-4 and TRBJ1-2; D gene ambiguous. This clonotype originated in a woman in her twenties or thirties who had recovered from COVID-19. Specimen: PBMCs or T cells enriched from blood (not recorded which). CDR3 sequence reads: CASSSRASGYTF. CDR3 sequence (DNA): TGTGCCAGCAGTTCGCGAGCTTCTGGCTACACCTTC.